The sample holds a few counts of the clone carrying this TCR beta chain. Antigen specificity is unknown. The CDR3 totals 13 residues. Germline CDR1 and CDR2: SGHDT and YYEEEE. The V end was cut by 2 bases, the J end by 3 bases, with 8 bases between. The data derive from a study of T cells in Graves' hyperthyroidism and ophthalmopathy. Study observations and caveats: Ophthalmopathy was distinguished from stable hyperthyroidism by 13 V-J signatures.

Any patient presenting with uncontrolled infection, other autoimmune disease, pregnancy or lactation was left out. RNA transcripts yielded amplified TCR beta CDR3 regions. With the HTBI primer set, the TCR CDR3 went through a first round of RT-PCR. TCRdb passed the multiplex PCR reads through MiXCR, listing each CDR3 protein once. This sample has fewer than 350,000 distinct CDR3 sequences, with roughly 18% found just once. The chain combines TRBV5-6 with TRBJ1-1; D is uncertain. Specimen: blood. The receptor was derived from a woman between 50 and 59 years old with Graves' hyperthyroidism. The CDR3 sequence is CASSFDLYTEAFF. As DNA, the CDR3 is TGTGCCAGCAGCTTTGACCTCTACACTGAAGCTTTCTTT.